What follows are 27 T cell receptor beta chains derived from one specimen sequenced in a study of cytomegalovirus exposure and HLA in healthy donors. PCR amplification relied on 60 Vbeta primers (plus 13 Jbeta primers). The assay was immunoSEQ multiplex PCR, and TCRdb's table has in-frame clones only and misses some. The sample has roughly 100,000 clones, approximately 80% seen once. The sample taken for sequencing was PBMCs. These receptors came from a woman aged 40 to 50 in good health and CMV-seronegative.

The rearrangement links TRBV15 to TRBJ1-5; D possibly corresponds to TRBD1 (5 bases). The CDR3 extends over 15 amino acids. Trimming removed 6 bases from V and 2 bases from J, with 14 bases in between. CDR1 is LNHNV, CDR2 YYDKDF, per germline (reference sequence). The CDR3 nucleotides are TGTGCCACCAGAAGAACCACGGGGGGCAATCAGCCCCAGCATTTT. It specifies CATRRTTGGNQPQHF.

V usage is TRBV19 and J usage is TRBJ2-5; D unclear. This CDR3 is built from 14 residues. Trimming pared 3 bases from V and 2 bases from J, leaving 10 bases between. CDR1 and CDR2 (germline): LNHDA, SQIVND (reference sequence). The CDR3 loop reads CASSINGAQETQYF. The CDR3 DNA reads TGTGCCAGTAGTATTAATGGAGCGCAAGAGACCCAGTACTTC.

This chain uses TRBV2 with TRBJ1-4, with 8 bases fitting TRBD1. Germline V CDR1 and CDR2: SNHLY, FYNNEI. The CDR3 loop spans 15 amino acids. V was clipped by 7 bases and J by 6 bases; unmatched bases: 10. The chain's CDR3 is CASNRPGQVDEKLFF. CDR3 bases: TGTGCCAGCAATCGACCGGGACAGGTGGATGAAAAACTGTTTTTT.

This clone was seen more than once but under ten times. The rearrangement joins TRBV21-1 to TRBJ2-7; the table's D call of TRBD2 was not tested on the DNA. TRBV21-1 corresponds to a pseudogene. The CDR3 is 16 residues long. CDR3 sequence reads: CASSKSHASENYEQYF. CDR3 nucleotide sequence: TGTGCCAGCAGCAAATCTCACGCTAGCGAGAACTACGAGCAGTACTTC.

The CDR3 DNA sequence: TGTGCCAGCAGTCTACTTTCCTCGGACGGGGGAAGCAATCAGCCCCAGCATTTT. The encoded protein is CASSLLSSDGGSNQPQHF. The V gene is TRBV27, the J gene TRBJ1-5; a possible D gene is TRBD1 (5 bases). The CDR3 sequence is 18 residues long. Germline-derived CDR1 and CDR2 are MNHEY and SMNVEV (reference sequence). The V end lost 5 bases, the J end lost 1 base, and 21 bases lay between the germline ends.

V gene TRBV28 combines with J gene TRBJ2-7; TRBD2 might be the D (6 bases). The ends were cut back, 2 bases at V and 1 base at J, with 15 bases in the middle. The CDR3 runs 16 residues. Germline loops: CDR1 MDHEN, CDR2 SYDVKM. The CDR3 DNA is TGTGCCAGCAGTTTAGTGGGCAAGGGGAGGTCCTACGAGCAGTACTTC. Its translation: CASSLVGKGRSYEQYF. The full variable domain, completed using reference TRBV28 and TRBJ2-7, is DVKVTQSSRYLVKRTGEKVFLECVQDMDHENMFWYRQDPGLGLRLIYFSYDVKMKEKGDIPEGYSVSREKKERFSLILESASTNQTSMYLCASSLVGKGRSYEQYFGPGTRLTVT.

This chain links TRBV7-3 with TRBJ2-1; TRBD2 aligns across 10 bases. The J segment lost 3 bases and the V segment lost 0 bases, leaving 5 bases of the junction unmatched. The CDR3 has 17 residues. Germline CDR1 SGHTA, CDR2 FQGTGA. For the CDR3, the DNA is TGTGCCAGCAGCTTAACGTCGGCTAGCGGGAGCTACAATGAGCAGTTCTTC. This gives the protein CASSLTSASGSYNEQFF.

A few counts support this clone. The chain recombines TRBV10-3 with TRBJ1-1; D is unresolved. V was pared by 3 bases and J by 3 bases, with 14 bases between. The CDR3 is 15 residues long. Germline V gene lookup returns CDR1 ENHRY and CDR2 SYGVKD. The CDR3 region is CAISDLTGKDTEAFF. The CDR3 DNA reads TGTGCCATCAGTGATTTGACGGGGAAGGACACTGAAGCTTTCTTT.

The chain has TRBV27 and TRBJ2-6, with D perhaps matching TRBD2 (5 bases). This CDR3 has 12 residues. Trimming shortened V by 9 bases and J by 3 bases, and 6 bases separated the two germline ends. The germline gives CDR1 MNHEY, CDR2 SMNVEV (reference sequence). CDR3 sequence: CASGLGANVLTF. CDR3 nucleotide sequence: TGTGCCAGTGGACTTGGGGCCAACGTCCTGACTTTC. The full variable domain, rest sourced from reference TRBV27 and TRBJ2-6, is EAQVTQNPRYLITVTGKKLTVTCSQNMNHEYMSWYRQDPGLGLRQIYYSMNVEVTDKGDVPEGYKVSRKEKRNFPLILESPSPNQTSLYFCASGLGANVLTFGAGSRLTVL.

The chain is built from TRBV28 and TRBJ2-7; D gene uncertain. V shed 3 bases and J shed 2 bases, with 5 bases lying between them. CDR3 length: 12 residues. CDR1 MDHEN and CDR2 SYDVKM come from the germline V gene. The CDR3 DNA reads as TGTGCCAGCAGTTTTCTAGCCTACGAGCAGTACTTC. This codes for CASSFLAYEQYF.

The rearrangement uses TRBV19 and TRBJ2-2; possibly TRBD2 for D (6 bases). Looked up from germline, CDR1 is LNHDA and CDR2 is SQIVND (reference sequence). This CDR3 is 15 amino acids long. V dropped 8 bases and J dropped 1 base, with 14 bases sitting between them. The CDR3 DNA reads TGTGCCAGTGCCACTCGGGGAGGGAACACCGGGGAGCTGTTTTTT. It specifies CASATRGGNTGELFF.

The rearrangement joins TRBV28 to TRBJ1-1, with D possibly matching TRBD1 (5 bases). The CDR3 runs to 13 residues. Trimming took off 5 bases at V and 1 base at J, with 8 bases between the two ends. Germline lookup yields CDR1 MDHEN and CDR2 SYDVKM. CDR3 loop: CASSIQENTEAFF. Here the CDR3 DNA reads TGTGCCAGCAGTATACAGGAGAACACTGAAGCTTTCTTT.

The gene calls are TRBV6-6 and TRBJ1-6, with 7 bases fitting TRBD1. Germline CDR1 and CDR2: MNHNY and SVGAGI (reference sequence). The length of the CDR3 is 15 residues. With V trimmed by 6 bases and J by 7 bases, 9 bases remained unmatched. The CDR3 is CASSYTTGKNSPLHF. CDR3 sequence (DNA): TGTGCCAGCAGCTATACGACAGGGAAGAATTCACCCCTCCACTTT.

DNA of the CDR3: TGTGCCAGCAGTTTTGCAGGCCGTGGCTATGGCTACACCTTC. Its protein is CASSFAGRGYGYTF. This chain uses TRBV28 with TRBJ1-2, with unresolved D. The CDR3 has 14 amino acids. Germline CDR1 reads MDHEN; CDR2 reads SYDVKM. Trimming removed 3 bases at V and 4 bases at J, with 12 bases between.

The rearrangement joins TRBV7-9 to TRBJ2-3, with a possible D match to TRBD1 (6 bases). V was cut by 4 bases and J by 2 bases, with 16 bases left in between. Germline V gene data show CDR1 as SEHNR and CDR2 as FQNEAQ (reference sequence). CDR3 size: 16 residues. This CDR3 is CASSSSGHLFTDTQYF. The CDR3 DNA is TGTGCCAGCAGCTCCTCGGGACACCTATTCACAGATACGCAGTATTTT.

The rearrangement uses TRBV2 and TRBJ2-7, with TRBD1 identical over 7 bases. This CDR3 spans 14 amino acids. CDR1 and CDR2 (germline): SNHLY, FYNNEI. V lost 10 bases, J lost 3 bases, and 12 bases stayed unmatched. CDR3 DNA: TGTGCCACACAAAAGTCGGGACAGTTCTACGAGCAGTACTTC. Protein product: CATQKSGQFYEQYF.

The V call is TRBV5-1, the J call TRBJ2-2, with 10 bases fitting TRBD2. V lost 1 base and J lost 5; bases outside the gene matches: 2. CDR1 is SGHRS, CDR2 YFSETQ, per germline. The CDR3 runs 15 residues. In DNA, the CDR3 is TGCGCCAGCAGCTTGCTAGCGGGAGTTACCGGGGAGCTGTTTTTT. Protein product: CASSLLAGVTGELFF.

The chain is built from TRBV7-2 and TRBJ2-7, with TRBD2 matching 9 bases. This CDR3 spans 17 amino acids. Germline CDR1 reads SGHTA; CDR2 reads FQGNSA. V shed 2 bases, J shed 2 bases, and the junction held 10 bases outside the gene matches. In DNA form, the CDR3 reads TGTGCCAGCAGCTTAACCGCCGGAAGCGGGAGGACCTACGAGCAGTACTTC. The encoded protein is CASSLTAGSGRTYEQYF. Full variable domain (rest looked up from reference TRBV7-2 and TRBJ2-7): GAGVSQSPSNKVTEKGKDVELRCDPISGHTALYWYRQSLGQGLEFLIYFQGNSAPDKSGLPSDRFSAERTGGSVSTLTIQRTQQEDSAVYLCASSLTAGSGRTYEQYFGPGTRLTVT.

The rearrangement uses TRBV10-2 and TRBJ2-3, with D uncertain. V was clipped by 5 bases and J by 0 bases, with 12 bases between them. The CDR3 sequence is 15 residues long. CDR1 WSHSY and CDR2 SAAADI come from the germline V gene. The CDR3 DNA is TGCGCCAGCAGTCACGACTTGACTAGCACAGATACGCAGTATTTT. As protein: CASSHDLTSTDTQYF.

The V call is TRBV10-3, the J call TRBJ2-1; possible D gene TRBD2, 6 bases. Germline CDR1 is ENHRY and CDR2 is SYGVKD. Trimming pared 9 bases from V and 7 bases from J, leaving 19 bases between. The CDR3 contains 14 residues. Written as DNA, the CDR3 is TGTGCCATTAAAGGGGACTTTTCACTGAATGAGCAGTTCTTC. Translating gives CAIKGDFSLNEQFF.

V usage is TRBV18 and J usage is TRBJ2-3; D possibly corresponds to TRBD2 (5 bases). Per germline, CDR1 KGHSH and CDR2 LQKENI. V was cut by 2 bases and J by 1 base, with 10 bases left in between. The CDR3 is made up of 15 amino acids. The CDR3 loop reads CASSPSAAGTDTQYF. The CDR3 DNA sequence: TGTGCCAGCTCACCATCAGCAGCGGGCACAGATACGCAGTATTTT.

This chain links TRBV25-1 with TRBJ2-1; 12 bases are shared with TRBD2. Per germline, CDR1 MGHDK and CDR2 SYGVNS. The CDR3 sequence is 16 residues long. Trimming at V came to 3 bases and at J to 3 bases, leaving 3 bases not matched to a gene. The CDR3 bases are TGTGCCAGCAGTGAGAAGGGACTAGCGGGCTACAATGAGCAGTTCTTC. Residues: CASSEKGLAGYNEQFF.

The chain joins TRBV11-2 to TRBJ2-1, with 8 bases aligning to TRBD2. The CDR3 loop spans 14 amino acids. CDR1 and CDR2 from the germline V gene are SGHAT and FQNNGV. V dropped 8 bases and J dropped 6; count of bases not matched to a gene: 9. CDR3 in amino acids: CASVPSGYSNEQFF. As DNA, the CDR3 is TGTGCCAGCGTTCCTAGCGGGTACTCCAATGAGCAGTTCTTC.

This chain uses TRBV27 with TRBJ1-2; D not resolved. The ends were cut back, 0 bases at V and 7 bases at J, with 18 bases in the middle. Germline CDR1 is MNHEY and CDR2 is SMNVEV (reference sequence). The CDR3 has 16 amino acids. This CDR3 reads CASSLSLPGSWGGYTF. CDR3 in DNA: TGTGCCAGCAGTTTATCCTTACCCGGGAGCTGGGGTGGCTACACCTTC.

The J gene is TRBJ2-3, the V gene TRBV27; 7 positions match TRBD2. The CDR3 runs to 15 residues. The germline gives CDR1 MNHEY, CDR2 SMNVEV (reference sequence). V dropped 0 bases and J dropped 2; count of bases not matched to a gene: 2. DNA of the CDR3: TGTGCCAGCAGTTTATCGAGCGGGATCACAGATACGCAGTATTTT. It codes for CASSLSSGITDTQYF.

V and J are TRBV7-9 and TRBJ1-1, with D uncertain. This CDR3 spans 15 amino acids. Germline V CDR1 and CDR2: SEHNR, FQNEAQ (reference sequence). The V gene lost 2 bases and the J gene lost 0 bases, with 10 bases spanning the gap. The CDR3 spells CASSLFRGMNTEAFF. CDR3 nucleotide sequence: TGTGCCAGCAGCTTATTCCGGGGAATGAACACTGAAGCTTTCTTT.

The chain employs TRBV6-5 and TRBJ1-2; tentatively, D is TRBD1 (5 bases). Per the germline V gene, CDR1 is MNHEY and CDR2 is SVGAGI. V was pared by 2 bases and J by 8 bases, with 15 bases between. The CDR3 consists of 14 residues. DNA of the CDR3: TGTGCCAGCAGTTACAGACAGTTTGTTGGAGGCTACACCTTC. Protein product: CASSYRQFVGGYTF.